What follows is one TCR beta chain and its context. This sample is part of a study of blood T cell repertoires in COVID-19. Study at large: Material from acute and convalescent COVID-19 was sourced from the United States, Italy and Spain. T cells, B-cell-depleted T cells, or PBMCs provided the cDNA or gDNA that served as material.

Germline V gene lookup returns CDR1 MGHDK and CDR2 SYGVNS. Trimming removed 6 bases from V and 6 bases from J, with 17 bases in between. The CDR3 length is 14 residues. The assay was immunoSEQ multiplex PCR, and TCRdb's table has in-frame clones only and misses some. The sample records around 290,000 clones, approximately 88% being singletons. Cohort placement rested on clinical history that participants reported themselves. Donors in Cohort 3 counted as recovered after two negative PCRs, clearance, or symptom resolution. The chain links TRBV25-1 to TRBJ1-1, with a possible D match to TRBD1 (5 bases). Sequencing was performed on PBMCs or T cells enriched from blood (not recorded which). The TCR originated in a woman in her forties who had recovered from COVID-19. The DNA of the CDR3 is TGTGCCAGCAGCGCCTTCAGGGAAGTCGCTGAAGCTTTCTTT. It yields the protein CASSAFREVAEAFF.